These 27 T cell receptor beta chains were all obtained from the same sample, sequenced in a study of graft-versus-host responses after intestinal transplantation. Assay: immunoSEQ multiplex PCR; the TCRdb copy retains only in-frame clones and omits some. The sample records some 15,000 clones, approximately 96% being singletons. The source was PBMCs, collected 9 days after transplant. Source of these receptors: a human patient who received an intestinal transplant, so some T cells may come from the graft donor.

The rearrangement links TRBV7-2 to TRBJ1-5; TRBD1 agrees at 8 bases. V lost 5 bases, J lost 6 bases, and 6 bases stayed unmatched. The germline CDR1 and CDR2 sequences are SGHTA and FQGNSA. The CDR3 runs to 14 residues. The CDR3 DNA is TGTGCCAGCAGCCCCGGACAGGGAGGTCAGCCCCAGCATTTT. Translation gives CASSPGQGGQPQHF.

V and J are TRBV6-1 and TRBJ1-5; D gene ambiguous. CDR3 length equals 12 residues. Germline assignment: CDR1 MNHNS and CDR2 SASEGT. Trimming stripped 0 bases from V and 4 bases from J, with 1 base between. The CDR3: CASSEANQPQHF. The CDR3 bases are TGTGCCAGCAGTGAAGCTAATCAGCCCCAGCATTTT.

This clone showed up just a few times. The J gene is TRBJ2-7, the V gene TRBV5-8; D is uncertain. Between the trimmed V and J ends, which lost 3 bases and 3 bases, there was a span of 13 bases. The CDR3 has 14 residues. Germline V gene lookup returns CDR1 SGHTS and CDR2 YDEGEE. The CDR3 protein is CASSYQGSGYEQYF. CDR3 nucleotides: TGTGCCAGCAGCTATCAAGGTTCGGGCTACGAGCAGTACTTC. Full variable domain (rest looked up from reference TRBV5-8 and TRBJ2-7): EAGVTQSPTHLIKTRGQQATLRCSPISGHTSVYWYQQALGLGLQFLLWYDEGEERNRGNFPPRFSGRQFPNYSSELNVNALELEDSALYLCASSYQGSGYEQYFGPGTRLTVT.

The CDR3 DNA sequence: TGTGCCAGCAGCGTAGGGGGAGTCGGTCAGCCCCAGCATTTT. Residues: CASSVGGVGQPQHF. J is TRBJ1-5 and V is TRBV9; D uncertain. The CDR3 is 14 residues long. The ends were cut back, 0 bases at V and 6 bases at J, with 10 bases in the middle. Germline V gene sequence: CDR1 SGDLS, CDR2 YYNGEE.

V usage is TRBV28 and J usage is TRBJ1-2, with D perhaps TRBD1 (5 bases). This CDR3 region has 13 residues. CDR1 MDHEN and CDR2 SYDVKM come from the germline V gene. V lost 1 base, J lost 8 bases, and 11 bases lay in between. The DNA of the CDR3 is TGTGCCAGCAGTTTATCGGGGGGAAGGGGCTACACCTTC. It specifies CASSLSGGRGYTF.

V and J are TRBV11-3 and TRBJ2-2, with D unresolved. The CDR3 consists of 15 residues. The V gene lost 5 bases and the J gene lost 4 bases, with 14 bases spanning the gap. Germline CDR1 and CDR2: SGHNT and YENEEA. The CDR3, as DNA: TGTGCCAGCAGCGGTCGCGGTTGGGGCACCGGGGAGCTGTTTTTT. This sequence encodes CASSGRGWGTGELFF.

The chain links TRBV19 to TRBJ1-2, with D hard to call. The germline gives CDR1 LNHDA, CDR2 SQIVND (reference sequence). Deletions cut 5 bases from V and 0 bases from J, with 7 bases between. This CDR3 spans 13 amino acids. In DNA form, the CDR3 reads TGTGCCAGTAGTCCCTCGCCTAACTATGGCTACACCTTC. Encoded protein: CASSPSPNYGYTF.

The V call is TRBV4-1, the J call TRBJ2-7; TRBD2 might be the D (6 bases). The CDR3 runs 15 residues. V gave up 1 base and J gave up 4 bases, with 14 bases separating them. The germline V gene encodes CDR1 MGHRA and CDR2 YSYEKL. The CDR3 loop is CASSQGSGEGYEQYF. The CDR3 region has the DNA TGCGCCAGCAGCCAAGGGTCGGGAGAAGGGTACGAGCAGTACTTC.

The chain links TRBV29-1 to TRBJ1-2, with D hard to call. This CDR3 spans 14 amino acids. The germline gives CDR1 SQVTM, CDR2 ANQGSEA. Trimming removed 0 bases from V and 7 bases from J, with 15 bases in between. The CDR3 nucleotides are TGCAGCGTTGAAGATTTGGACGAGTCTGCTGGCTACACCTTC. It codes for CSVEDLDESAGYTF.

The V and J genes are TRBV6-6 and TRBJ1-2, with D uncertain. CDR1 MNHNY and CDR2 SVGAGI come from the germline V gene (reference sequence). This CDR3 has 13 amino acids. V dropped 5 bases and J dropped 1 base, with 8 bases sitting between them. This chain's CDR3 is CASSLTDNYGYTF. In DNA, the CDR3 is TGTGCCAGCAGTCTGACGGATAACTATGGCTACACCTTC.

V usage is TRBV7-9 and J usage is TRBJ1-2, with D maybe TRBD1 (6 bases). The germline V gene encodes CDR1 SEHNR and CDR2 FQNEAQ (reference sequence). The CDR3 has 17 amino acids. The V end lost 0 bases, the J end lost 1 base, and 15 bases lay between the germline ends. The CDR3 nucleotides read TGTGCCAGCAGCTTAGCGGGGGGCAGCCGCGATAACTATGGCTACACCTTC. This sequence encodes CASSLAGGSRDNYGYTF.

V is TRBV2 and J is TRBJ2-7; D remains unclear. This CDR3 contains 10 residues. Trimming stripped 7 bases from V and 2 bases from J, with 3 bases between. Looked up from germline, CDR1 is SNHLY and CDR2 is FYNNEI. CDR3 coding DNA: TGTGCCAGCAACCCCTACGAGCAGTACTTC. Amino acids: CASNPYEQYF.

The V and J genes are TRBV6-5 and TRBJ2-1; TRBD2 matches 9 bases. The CDR3 has 15 amino acids. V was clipped by 2 bases and J by 7 bases; unmatched bases: 6. CDR1 is MNHEY, CDR2 SVGAGI, per germline. This CDR3 reads CASSYGAGGGNEQFF. The CDR3 DNA reads as TGTGCCAGCAGTTACGGGGCGGGAGGGGGGAATGAGCAGTTCTTC.

This rearrangement joins TRBV4-1 to TRBJ2-7; D is tentatively TRBD1 or TRBD2 (5 bases each). V lost 0 bases and J 3 bases, leaving 21 bases between the germline ends. The CDR3 consists of 18 residues. In germline, CDR1 is MGHRA, CDR2 YSYEKL. CDR3 sequence: CASSQEEGPGLKDYEQYF. The CDR3 DNA follows: TGCGCCAGCAGCCAAGAAGAGGGCCCGGGGCTGAAAGACTACGAGCAGTACTTC.

The rearrangement links TRBV27 to TRBJ2-7; 7 bases map to TRBD1. Germline values: CDR1 MNHEY, CDR2 SMNVEV (reference sequence). J lost 4 bases, V lost 3 bases, and 0 bases had no gene match. CDR3 length equals 12 residues. The CDR3 region is CASSLTGYEQYF. The CDR3 bases are TGTGCCAGCAGTTTGACAGGGTACGAGCAGTACTTC.

The rearrangement joins TRBV4-2 to TRBJ2-7, with 9 nucleotides matching TRBD2. V was clipped by 5 bases and J by 2 bases; unmatched bases: 7. Per germline, CDR1 LGHNA and CDR2 YNFKEQ. The CDR3 length is 15 residues. In DNA, the CDR3 is TGTGCCAGCAGCGCCCGACTAGCGGAAACCTACGAGCAGTACTTC. Its translation is CASSARLAETYEQYF.

As DNA, the CDR3 is TGTGCCAGCAGCCAAATCGGTAGCTCCTACAATGAGCAGTTCTTC. It is translated as CASSQIGSSYNEQFF. The chain has TRBV28 and TRBJ2-1; no clear D gene. CDR3 length equals 15 residues. Germline V CDR1 and CDR2: MDHEN, SYDVKM. V lost 6 bases and J 0 bases, leaving 12 bases between the germline ends. The whole variable domain, remainder taken from reference TRBV28 and TRBJ2-1, is DVKVTQSSRYLVKRTGEKVFLECVQDMDHENMFWYRQDPGLGLRLIYFSYDVKMKEKGDIPEGYSVSREKKERFSLILESASTNQTSMYLCASSQIGSSYNEQFFGPGTRLTVL.

The rearrangement links TRBV19 to TRBJ2-3; 7 nucleotides align to TRBD2. With 8 bases clipped from V and 6 bases from J, the junction kept 8 bases outside the gene matches. In germline, CDR1 is LNHDA, CDR2 SQIVND (reference sequence). The CDR3 sequence is 13 residues long. Written as DNA, the CDR3 is TGTGCCAGTGATGCGGGAGATAGGGATACGCAGTATTTT. Translating gives CASDAGDRDTQYF.

The chain joins TRBV10-1 to TRBJ2-1, with D tentatively TRBD1 (6 bases). Per germline, CDR1 WNHNN and CDR2 SYGVQD (reference sequence). V lost 5 bases to trimming and J lost 3 bases, with 29 bases between them. The CDR3 runs 20 residues. In DNA, the CDR3 is TGCGCCAGCAGTCCCCCAATTCCCCGTCTCAGGGGCCCTTTCTACAATGAGCAGTTCTTC. This encodes CASSPPIPRLRGPFYNEQFF.

The chain carries TRBV13 and TRBJ2-2; maybe TRBD2 (6 bases). With 7 bases removed from V and 3 bases from J, the gap between germline ends came to 12 bases. Germline V gene sequence: CDR1 PRHDT, CDR2 FYEKMQ (reference sequence). The length of the CDR3 is 14 residues. The CDR3 DNA reads as TGTGCCAGCACGGAGGGGCTTTACACCGGGGAGCTGTTTTTT. As protein: CASTEGLYTGELFF.

This chain links TRBV19 with TRBJ2-6; 8 nucleotides line up with TRBD1. The germline V gene encodes CDR1 LNHDA and CDR2 SQIVND (reference sequence). Unmatched junction bases numbered 1, after V lost 5 bases and J lost 1 base. The CDR3 consists of 15 residues. CDR3 DNA sequence: TGTGCCAGTAGTCGACAGGGGTCTGGGGCCAACGTCCTGACTTTC. The encoded protein is CASSRQGSGANVLTF. Combining the CDR3 with reference TRBV19 and TRBJ2-6 gives the whole variable domain DGGITQSPKYLFRKEGQNVTLSCEQNLNHDAMYWYRQDPGQGLRLIYYSQIVNDFQKGDIAEGYSVSREKKESFPLTVTSAQKNPTAFYLCASSRQGSGANVLTFGAGSRLTVL.

The genes are TRBV6-6 and TRBJ1-1; D is undetermined. The CDR3 has 12 amino acids. Deletions cut 6 bases from V and 7 bases from J, with 12 bases between. In germline, CDR1 is MNHNY, CDR2 SVGAGI (reference sequence). The CDR3 DNA reads TGTGCCAGCAGCGACGTGGGGATTGAAGCTTTCTTT. It is translated as CASSDVGIEAFF.

V gene TRBV30 combines with J gene TRBJ2-2, with a tentative D call TRBD1 (5 bases). The CDR3 runs 13 residues. CDR1 and CDR2 from the germline V gene are GTSNPN and SVGIG (reference sequence). Between the trimmed V and J ends, which lost 7 bases and 4 bases, there was a span of 13 bases. CDR3 bases: TGTGCCTCCCTACCAGGGCTCACCGGGGAGCTGTTTTTT. Amino acids: CASLPGLTGELFF.

For the CDR3, the DNA is TGTGCCAGCAGCTTAGCTAGGTACGAGCAGTACTTC. Amino acid sequence: CASSLARYEQYF. The chain has TRBV11-2 and TRBJ2-7, with D hard to call. The CDR3 loop spans 12 amino acids. Germline V gene data show CDR1 as SGHAT and CDR2 as FQNNGV. Trimming pared 1 base from V and 4 bases from J, leaving 5 bases between.

The rearrangement uses TRBV7-9 and TRBJ2-1; D ambiguous. V was clipped by 5 bases and J by 7 bases, with 15 bases between them. This CDR3 spans 14 amino acids. In germline, CDR1 is SEHNR, CDR2 FQNEAQ (reference sequence). The CDR3 DNA sequence: TGTGCCAGCAGCCCCCGTATCCCACAAAATGAGCAGTTCTTC. Protein: CASSPRIPQNEQFF.

The chain uses TRBV6-1 and TRBJ2-5; 12 bases agree with TRBD2. CDR3 size: 18 residues. CDR1 is MNHNS and CDR2 is SASEGT in the germline V gene. J was trimmed by 5 bases and V by 4 bases; bases with no gene match: 14. The CDR3 region is CASSARLTSGGSGETQYF. The CDR3, as DNA: TGTGCCAGCAGTGCAAGGCTAACTAGCGGGGGGTCCGGGGAGACCCAGTACTTC.

The chain recombines TRBV4-2 with TRBJ2-1; 8 bases align to TRBD2. Germline values: CDR1 LGHNA, CDR2 YNFKEQ. The V segment lost 4 bases and the J segment 5 bases; nucleotides outside the gene matches: 4. This CDR3 is 14 amino acids long. The CDR3 region is CASSPPGRDNEQFF. The CDR3, as DNA: TGTGCCAGCAGCCCTCCCGGGAGGGACAATGAGCAGTTCTTC.